This is a list of T cell receptor beta chains from one sample in a study of post-analysis software for immune sequencing data. TCRdb re-called the PCR reads through MiXCR, storing one row per CDR3 protein. Among 550,000 to 700,000 distinct CDR3 sequences listed, about 40% were seen once. Sample: blood. The receptors here all came from a girl aged 10-17 years with multiple sclerosis. Each CDR3 is given with its conserved first and last residue. The order of the fields is J gene, V gene, clone size, D gene, CDR3 length, CDR3 protein, CDR3 DNA. The D gene is left open where the match is weak. Rows give clone size only sometimes, using once, few, many, or a class for an expanded clone.

TRBJ1-1,TRBV29-1,few,-,14,CSVMPLKLNTEAFF,TGCAGCGTTATGCCCCTAAAACTAAACACTGAAGCTTTCTTT
TRBJ1-3,TRBV12-3/TRBV12-4,-,-,15,CASSPIRALGDTIYF,TGTGCCAGCAGTCCCATCCGGGCTCTAGGGGACACCATATATTTT
TRBJ2-5,TRBV10-3,-,TRBD1,17,CAISEGTASRGQETQYF,TGTGCCATCAGTGAGGGGACAGCCAGCAGGGGACAAGAGACCCAGTACTTC
TRBJ1-5,TRBV6-6,few,-,15,CASLDQNSYNQPQHF,TGTGCCAGCCTCGACCAGAACAGCTACAATCAGCCCCAGCATTTT
TRBJ2-5,TRBV6-6,-,TRBD2,14,CASGGQRGFETQYF,TGTGCCAGCGGTGGGCAGCGGGGGTTTGAGACCCAGTACTTC
TRBJ2-7,TRBV12-3/TRBV12-4,few,TRBD2,14,CASRLTSRPNEQYF,TGTGCCAGCAGACTGACTAGCCGGCCGAACGAGCAGTACTTC
TRBJ2-1,TRBV7-2,few,TRBD2,19,CASSLSGTSGSPTYNEQFF,TGTGCCAGCAGCTTGTCCGGGACTAGCGGGAGTCCCACCTACAATGAGCAGTTCTTC
TRBJ2-5,TRBV20-1,few,TRBD2,11,CSAFSGETQYF,TGCAGTGCCTTTAGCGGGGAGACCCAGTACTTC
TRBJ2-1,TRBV12-3/TRBV12-4,-,TRBD2,17,CASSLVLAGPRSNEQFF,TGTGCCAGCAGTTTGGTTCTAGCGGGGCCTCGTTCCAATGAGCAGTTCTTC
TRBJ2-7,TRBV6-6,-,TRBD2,15,CASSRAGGPSYEQYF,TGTGCCAGCAGTAGAGCGGGAGGGCCATCCTACGAGCAGTACTTC
TRBJ2-1,TRBV4-1,-,-,16,CASSPSDYTTYNEQFF,TGCGCCAGCAGCCCTTCGGACTACACGACCTACAATGAGCAGTTCTTC
TRBJ2-6,TRBV6-5,many,-,14,CASSLQTGANVLTF,TGTGCCAGCAGTTTACAGACAGGGGCCAACGTCCTGACTTTC
TRBJ2-4,TRBV12-3/TRBV12-4,-,TRBD1,15,CASSLEGQGINIQYF,TGTGCCAGCAGTTTAGAGGGACAGGGAATAAACATTCAGTACTTC
TRBJ1-4,TRBV3-1,-,-,14,CASSRAVRNEKLFF,TGTGCCAGCAGCCGGGCAGTCCGTAATGAAAAACTGTTTTTT
TRBJ2-2,TRBV5-1,-,TRBD2,18,CASSSTLAGATNTGELFF,TGCGCCAGCAGCTCGACCTTAGCGGGAGCTACGAACACCGGGGAGCTGTTTTTT
TRBJ1-1,TRBV5-1,-,TRBD1,17,CASSLGQGARVATEAFF,TGCGCCAGCAGCTTAGGACAGGGGGCGCGAGTGGCAACTGAAGCTTTCTTT
TRBJ1-4,TRBV9,few,TRBD1,15,CASSVTGDGNEKLFF,TGTGCCAGCAGCGTTACAGGGGATGGTAATGAAAAACTGTTTTTT
TRBJ2-1,TRBV5-1,-,-,16,CASSGGGIQNNNEQFF,TGCGCCAGCTCGGGGGGCGGAATCCAGAATAACAATGAGCAGTTCTTC
TRBJ1-5,TRBV25-1,few,TRBD1,12,CASRAGGQPQHF,TGTGCCAGCAGGGCAGGGGGTCAGCCCCAGCATTTT
TRBJ2-7,TRBV28,-,-,13,CATWPRRSYEQYF,TGTGCCACCTGGCCTAGGCGGAGCTACGAGCAGTACTTC
TRBJ2-7,TRBV7-2,many,TRBD2,14,CASSFTSGSHEQYF,TGTGCCAGCAGCTTCACCAGCGGGAGCCACGAGCAGTACTTC
TRBJ1-2,TRBV29-1,once,-,14,CIVEGETVAYGYTF,TGCATCGTTGAAGGGGAGACAGTTGCCTATGGCTACACCTTC
TRBJ2-3,TRBV4-2,many,TRBD2,16,CASSQQKASGADTQYF,TGTGCCAGCAGCCAACAAAAGGCTAGCGGAGCAGATACGCAGTATTTT
TRBJ1-2,TRBV4-1,few,-,17,CASSQDGRKKANYGYTF,TGCGCCAGCAGCCAAGATGGCCGGAAAAAAGCTAACTATGGCTACACCTTC
TRBJ1-1,TRBV6-1,-,-,14,CASSEILFDTEAFF,TGTGCCAGCAGTGAGATATTATTCGACACTGAAGCTTTCTTT
TRBJ2-5,TRBV10-3,-,TRBD1,15,CATSGTGGLQETQYF,TGTGCCACCTCGGGGACAGGGGGCCTCCAAGAGACCCAGTACTTC
TRBJ2-1,TRBV11-3,-,TRBD2,18,CASSSLAVISTGYNEQFF,TGTGCCAGCAGCTCACTAGCGGTGATCTCAACAGGGTACAATGAGCAGTTCTTC
TRBJ2-7,TRBV12-3/TRBV12-4,few,-,13,CASSLTEIYEQYF,TGTGCCAGCAGTTTGACAGAAATCTACGAGCAGTACTTC
TRBJ2-7,TRBV5-1,few,-,13,CASSLGNAYEQYF,TGCGCCAGCAGCTTAGGAAATGCCTACGAGCAGTACTTC
TRBJ2-7,TRBV12-3/TRBV12-4,-,-,16,CASSLLRQVKADEQYF,TGTGCCAGCAGTTTATTAAGGCAGGTGAAAGCCGACGAGCAGTACTTC
TRBJ1-5,TRBV12-3/TRBV12-4,-,TRBD1,15,CASSIQGESNQPQHF,TGTGCCAGCAGTATTCAGGGGGAAAGCAATCAGCCCCAGCATTTT
TRBJ2-7,TRBV5-1,-,-,15,CASSPRTGEYYEQYF,TGCGCCAGCAGCCCCCGGACCGGAGAGTACTACGAGCAGTACTTC
TRBJ1-2,TRBV29-1,few,-,11,CSVPKGGGYTF,TGCAGCGTCCCCAAGGGGGGCGGCTACACCTTC
TRBJ2-3,TRBV7-9,few,-,17,CASSPQRGRLQADTQYF,TGTGCCAGCAGCCCTCAGCGTGGACGCCTTCAGGCGGATACGCAGTATTTT
TRBJ2-3,TRBV6-5,-,-,16,CASSYQPLASSDTQYF,TGTGCCAGCAGTTACCAGCCCCTAGCGTCCTCAGATACGCAGTATTTT
TRBJ2-3,TRBV20-1,-,TRBD2,14,CSARAGGTVDTQYF,TGCAGTGCTCGAGCGGGGGGGACAGTGGATACGCAGTATTTT
TRBJ1-2,TRBV29-1,once,-,14,CSVVIGKAVYGYTF,TGCAGCGTTGTAATAGGGAAGGCCGTCTATGGCTACACCTTC
TRBJ2-1,TRBV6-5,-,-,14,CASAGPREANEQFF,TGTGCCAGCGCTGGGCCGAGGGAAGCCAATGAGCAGTTCTTC
TRBJ1-2,TRBV28,-,-,15,CASSFPGAGHYGYTF,TGTGCCAGCAGTTTCCCCGGGGCAGGCCACTATGGCTACACCTTC
TRBJ2-5,TRBV20-1,few,-,11,CSARPGETQYF,TGCAGTGCTAGACCTGGAGAGACCCAGTACTTC